This TCR beta chain was retrieved from a study of T cells after yellow fever vaccination. Study-level background: Some fractions had low cell numbers, and these were prepared with SMART-Seq v4 Ultra Low Input.

TCRdb re-derived calls from the 5' RACE reads in MiXCR, one entry per CDR3 protein. The repertoire holds 200,000 to 300,000 distinct CDR3 sequences, with approximately 12% as singletons. The CDR3 runs 16 residues. The germline gives CDR1 SNHLY, CDR2 FYNNEI. Germline trimming cut 1 base from V and 6 bases from J; bases unmatched to any gene: 5. This clonotype appeared a few times. The genes are TRBV2 and TRBJ2-3; TRBD2 matches at 12 bases. Sequences were derived from CD4+ T cells sorted from PBMCs, sampled 45 days after the yellow fever booster vaccination. This receptor was identified in a man aged 30 to 39 who received the YFV17D yellow fever vaccine. DNA for the CDR3: TGTGCCAGCAGTGAAGGGACTAGCGGGACCTTGGATACGCAGTATTTT. The encoded protein is CASSEGTSGTLDTQYF.